This TCR beta chain comes out of a study of T cell repertoires in cytomegalovirus infection. TCRdb processed the reads anew with MiXCR; each CDR3 protein has one entry. The sample lists about 330,000 distinct CDR3 sequences; about 35% were seen once. In regard to this clonotype: The antigen is unknown.

This CDR3 has 13 residues. V shed 4 bases and J 12 bases; nucleotides not matched to a gene: 9. Germline V CDR1 and CDR2: SGHTA, FQGNSA. The specimen comprised cultured PBMCs, sampled from culture after CMV antigen stimulation. This chain uses TRBV7-2 with TRBJ2-3, with 8 bases matching TRBD2. The source is a human donor in good health (CMV status not recorded). Some clones in this sample may be carry-over from other donors' samples. CDR3 DNA sequence: TGTGCCAGCAGCTCATCGGGACTAGACTCACAGTATTTT. Its translation is CASSSSGLDSQYF.